This TCR beta chain appears in the sequencing data of a study of Tregs in tolerant kidney transplant recipients. Study findings and constraints: Validation in larger populations is needed because few patients were studied.

As to this clone: Its specificity is unknown.

TCRdb's copy holds only in-frame clones and misses some; the assay was immunoSEQ multiplex PCR. The sample consists of some 110,000 clones, about 90% of them appearing once. The sequence was collected from a human donor in good health. Sequencing was done on a sample of CD4+ T cells from blood.

The CDR3 spells CASSHTSGNSYNEQFF. CDR3 in DNA: TGTGCCAGCAGCCACACTAGCGGAAACTCCTACAATGAGCAGTTCTTC. This chain links TRBV7-9 with TRBJ2-1, with 8 bases matching TRBD2. The germline V gene encodes CDR1 SEHNR and CDR2 FQNEAQ (reference sequence). This CDR3 spans 16 amino acids. Trimming cost V 5 bases and J 0 bases; bases outside gene matches: 6. The full variable domain, its missing parts supplied by reference TRBV7-9 and TRBJ2-1, is DTGVSQNPRHKITKRGQNVTFRCDPISEHNRLYWYRQTLGQGPEFLTYFQNEAQLEKSRLLSDRFSAERPKGSFSTLEIQRTEQGDSAMYLCASSHTSGNSYNEQFFGPGTRLTVL.